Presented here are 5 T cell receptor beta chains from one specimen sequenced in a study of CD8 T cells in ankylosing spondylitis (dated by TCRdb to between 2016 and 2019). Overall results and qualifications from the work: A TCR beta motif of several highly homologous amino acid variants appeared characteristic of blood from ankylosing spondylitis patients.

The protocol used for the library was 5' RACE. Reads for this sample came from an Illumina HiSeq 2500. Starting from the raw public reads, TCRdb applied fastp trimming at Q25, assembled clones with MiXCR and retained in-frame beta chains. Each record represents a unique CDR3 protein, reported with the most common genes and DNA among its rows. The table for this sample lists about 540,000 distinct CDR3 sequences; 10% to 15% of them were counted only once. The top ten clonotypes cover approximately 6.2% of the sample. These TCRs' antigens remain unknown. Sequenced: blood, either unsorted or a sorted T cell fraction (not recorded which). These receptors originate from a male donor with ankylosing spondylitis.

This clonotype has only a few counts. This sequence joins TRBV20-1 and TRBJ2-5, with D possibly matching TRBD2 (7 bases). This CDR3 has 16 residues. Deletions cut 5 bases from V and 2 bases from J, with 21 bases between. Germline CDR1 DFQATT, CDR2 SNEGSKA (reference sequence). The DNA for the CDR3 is TGCAGTGCTTTTGGGGTTGGGGAGGGGGTTCAAGAGACCCAGTACTTC. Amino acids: CSAFGVGEGVQETQYF.

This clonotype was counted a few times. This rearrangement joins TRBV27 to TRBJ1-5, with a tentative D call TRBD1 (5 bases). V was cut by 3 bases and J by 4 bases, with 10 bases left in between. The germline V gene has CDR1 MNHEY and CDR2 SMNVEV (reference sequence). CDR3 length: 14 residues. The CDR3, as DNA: TGTGCCAGCAGTTTCCTGGGGCGGAATCAGCCCCAGCATTTT. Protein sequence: CASSFLGRNQPQHF.

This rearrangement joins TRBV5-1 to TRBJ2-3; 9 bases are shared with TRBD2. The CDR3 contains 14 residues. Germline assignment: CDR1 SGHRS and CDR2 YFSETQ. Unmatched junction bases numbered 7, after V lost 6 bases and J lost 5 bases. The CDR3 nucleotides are TGCGCCAGCACCACTAGCGGGTTGGGAGATACGCAGTATTTT. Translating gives CASTTSGLGDTQYF.

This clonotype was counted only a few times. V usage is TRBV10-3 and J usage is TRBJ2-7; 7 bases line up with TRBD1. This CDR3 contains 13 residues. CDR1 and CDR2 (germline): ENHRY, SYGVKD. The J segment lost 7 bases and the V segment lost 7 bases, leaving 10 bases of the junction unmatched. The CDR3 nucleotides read TGTGCCATCAACAAAGGGACAGAGCAAGAGCAGTACTTC. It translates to CAINKGTEQEQYF.

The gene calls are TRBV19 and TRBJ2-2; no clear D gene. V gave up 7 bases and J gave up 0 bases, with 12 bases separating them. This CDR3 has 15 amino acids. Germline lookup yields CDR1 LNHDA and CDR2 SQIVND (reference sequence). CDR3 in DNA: TGTGCCAGTAATAAAAACCTTGCGAACACCGGGGAGCTGTTTTTT. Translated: CASNKNLANTGELFF.